This TCR beta chain comes out of a study of T cell repertoires in cytomegalovirus infection. Study-wide findings and caveats: CMV-specific HLA-C-restricted TCR beta clonotypes dominated the ex vivo response. The study identified carriers of CMV plus the relevant HLA from cumulative public TCR beta family frequency.

CDR1 is SGHTA and CDR2 is FQGTGA in the germline V gene. This CDR3 contains 14 residues. J gave up 3 bases and V 4 bases, and 1 base lay outside the gene matches. In its sample, this clonotype was seen a few times. What it binds is not known. TCRdb reprocessed the reads with MiXCR, giving one entry per CDR3 protein. The sample lists about 150,000 distinct CDR3 sequences, 23% occurring once. The chain carries TRBV7-3 and TRBJ2-3; 10 bases line up with TRBD2. Sample: PBMCs. The sequence came from a human donor in good health (CMV status not recorded). Some clones in this sample may be carry-over from other donors' samples. In DNA form, the CDR3 reads TGTGCCAGCAGCTCGGGACTAGCGACAGATACGCAGTATTTT. The encoded protein is CASSSGLATDTQYF.